The 30 T cell receptor beta chains reported below all come from one sample, sequenced in a study of CD8 T cells in Susac syndrome. cDNA came from around 0.54 to 1 ug RNA primed by random hexamers. TCRdb redid the calling of the immunoSEQ multiplex PCR reads with MiXCR, one entry per CDR3 protein. The repertoire consists of about 150,000 distinct CDR3 sequences, with 95% to 97% occurring once and the leading ten covering around 0.12%. Sequencing was done on a sample of CD4+ T cells from PBMCs. The origin of the receptors is a human donor with Susac syndrome.

This clonotype has a single count. The V call is TRBV27, the J call TRBJ2-1, with 11 positions matching TRBD2. CDR1 is MNHEY and CDR2 is SMNVEV in the germline V gene (reference sequence). J gave up 6 bases and V 6 bases, and 7 bases lay outside the gene matches. This CDR3 region has 15 residues. CDR3 DNA: TGTGCCAGCAGCTATAGCGGGGGGGCCCCCAATGAGCAGTTCTTC. Translating it yields CASSYSGGAPNEQFF.

The rearrangement joins TRBV24-1 to TRBJ2-5; no clear D. Between the trimmed V and J ends, which lost 7 bases and 4 bases, there was a span of 15 bases. CDR3 length equals 14 residues. From germline, CDR1 is KGHDR and CDR2 SFDVKD. CDR3 amino acids: CATSPGWPVETQYF. The CDR3 region has the DNA TGTGCCACCAGCCCCGGTTGGCCGGTAGAGACCCAGTACTTC.

The gene calls are TRBV20-1 and TRBJ2-7, with D unresolved. The CDR3 extends over 10 amino acids. V lost 5 bases and J 4 bases, leaving 6 bases between the germline ends. The germline V gene encodes CDR1 DFQATT and CDR2 SNEGSKA (reference sequence). The CDR3 sequence: CSALYYEQYF. The CDR3 region has the DNA TGCAGTGCTCTCTATTACGAGCAGTACTTC.

The count of this clonotype is one. The rearrangement uses TRBV11-2 and TRBJ2-2; 8 bases map to TRBD1. After removal of 5 bases from V and 5 bases from J, the junction contained 7 bases not matched to a gene. Looked up from germline, CDR1 is SGHAT and CDR2 is FQNNGV. This CDR3 contains 15 residues. In DNA, the CDR3 is TGTGCCAGCAGCCCCCGGACAGGGCAGACCGGGGAGCTGTTTTTT. It encodes CASSPRTGQTGELFF.

V is TRBV12-3 or TRBV12-4 and J is TRBJ2-4; maybe TRBD1 (6 bases). This CDR3 is built from 14 residues. With 6 bases removed from V and 6 bases from J, the gap between germline ends came to 15 bases. The CDR3 DNA reads as TGTGCCAGCAGCCCACAGGGTTCTTTAAACATTCAGTACTTC. Amino acid sequence: CASSPQGSLNIQYF.

The V call is TRBV6-1, the J call TRBJ2-2; D is uncertain. The CDR3 extends over 16 amino acids. Germline CDR1 reads MNHNS; CDR2 reads SASEGT. V dropped 5 bases and J dropped 1 base, with 14 bases sitting between them. In DNA, the CDR3 is TGTGCCAGCAGTCCCCCTGGATCAGGGAACACCGGGGAGCTGTTTTTT. Its protein product is CASSPPGSGNTGELFF.

The chain links TRBV27 to TRBJ1-2; D remains ambiguous. The ends were cut back, 5 bases at V and 4 bases at J, with 14 bases in the middle. CDR3 length: 14 amino acids. CDR1 MNHEY and CDR2 SMNVEV come from the germline V gene (reference sequence). This chain's CDR3 is CASSPPGGLYGYTF. CDR3 bases: TGTGCCAGCAGTCCCCCGGGAGGACTCTATGGCTACACCTTC.

V gene TRBV18 combines with J gene TRBJ1-1, with D maybe TRBD1 (5 bases). The CDR3 length is 17 residues. In germline, CDR1 is KGHSH, CDR2 LQKENI. The V end was cut by 3 bases, the J end by 2 bases, with 19 bases between. CDR3 in amino acids: CASSPGIVGLPNTEAFF. The DNA for the CDR3 is TGTGCCAGCTCACCCGGGATTGTGGGGCTTCCAAACACTGAAGCTTTCTTT. Complete variable domain (other parts from reference TRBV18 and TRBJ1-1): NAGVMQNPRHLVRRRGQEARLRCSPMKGHSHVYWYRQLPEEGLKFMVYLQKENIIDESGMPKERFSAEFPKEGPSILRIQQVVRGDSAAYFCASSPGIVGLPNTEAFFGQGTRLTVV.

This chain uses TRBV12-3 or TRBV12-4 with TRBJ2-7; TRBD2 matches at 16 bases. The J segment lost 2 bases and the V segment lost 5 bases, leaving 0 bases of the junction unmatched. The CDR3 loop spans 15 amino acids. CDR3 bases: TGTGCCAGCAGTGGGACTAGCGGGAGGGCCTACGAGCAGTACTTC. Translated, it gives CASSGTSGRAYEQYF.

The chain recombines TRBV19 with TRBJ1-6; D remains unclear. CDR3 length: 16 amino acids. CDR1 is LNHDA and CDR2 is SQIVND in the germline V gene (reference sequence). Trimming left V 7 bases short and J 10 bases short, with 23 bases between. DNA of the CDR3: TGTGCCAGTAAAACGGACTGGCAGTCTGGGCGGTCACCCCTCCACTTT. Its translation: CASKTDWQSGRSPLHF.

This chain links TRBV29-1 with TRBJ1-3, with a tentative D call TRBD1 (6 bases). The germline CDR1 and CDR2 sequences are SQVTM and ANQGSEA. Trimming took 7 bases from V and 0 from J, leaving 10 bases between them. There are 13 residues in the CDR3. CDR3 coding DNA: TGCAGCGCTGGACAGAGCTCTGGAAACACCATATATTTT. Amino acid sequence: CSAGQSSGNTIYF.

In DNA, the CDR3 is TGTGCCAGCAGCCTCCCGACAGGGGCCACTGAAGCTTTCTTT. Encoded protein: CASSLPTGATEAFF. J is TRBJ1-1 and V is TRBV7-2, with 8 positions matching TRBD1. Germline CDR1 is SGHTA and CDR2 is FQGNSA. The CDR3 extends over 14 amino acids. V shed 5 bases, J shed 4 bases, and the junction held 6 bases outside the gene matches. The whole variable domain, remainder taken from reference TRBV7-2 and TRBJ1-1, is GAGVSQSPSNKVTEKGKDVELRCDPISGHTALYWYRQSLGQGLEFLIYFQGNSAPDKSGLPSDRFSAERTGGSVSTLTIQRTQQEDSAVYLCASSLPTGATEAFFGQGTRLTVV.

V and J are TRBV9 and TRBJ2-5; 8 nucleotides agree with TRBD1. The CDR3 runs to 16 residues. Germline values: CDR1 SGDLS, CDR2 YYNGEE. The junction had 10 bases not matched to a gene; V was cut back by 2 bases and J by 4 bases. The CDR3: CASSVSTRTGGETQYF. The CDR3 DNA reads TGTGCCAGCAGCGTTTCGACTAGAACAGGGGGAGAGACCCAGTACTTC.

This chain's CDR3 is CASSPLPGLTNTGELFF. The CDR3 bases are TGTGCCAGCAGCCCCCTCCCAGGACTTACGAACACCGGGGAGCTGTTTTTT. The genes are TRBV7-9 and TRBJ2-2; D is perhaps TRBD2 (5 bases). The CDR3 is 17 amino acids. Deletions cut 5 bases from V and 0 bases from J, with 16 bases between. Germline values: CDR1 SEHNR, CDR2 FQNEAQ (reference sequence).

The chain carries TRBV7-6 and TRBJ2-1; D may be TRBD2 (6 bases). The CDR3 has 17 residues. Germline V lookup: CDR1 SGHVS, CDR2 FNYEAQ. Trimming left V 5 bases short and J 10 bases short, with 27 bases between. CDR3 protein: CASSKRSPPGTLTEQFF. CDR3 DNA sequence: TGTGCCAGCAGCAAAAGGTCCCCACCGGGGACTCTAACGGAGCAGTTCTTC. Using reference TRBV7-6 and TRBJ2-1 for the parts outside the CDR3, the full variable domain is GAGVSQSPRYKVTKRGQDVALRCDPISGHVSLYWYRQALGQGPEFLTYFNYEAQQDKSGLPNDRFSAERPEGSISTLTIQRTEQRDSAMYRCASSKRSPPGTLTEQFFGPGTRLTVL.

The J gene is TRBJ2-1, the V gene TRBV29-1, with TRBD2 matching 12 bases. Germline V gives CDR1 SQVTM, CDR2 ANQGSEA. V shed 7 bases and J 6 bases; nucleotides not matched to a gene: 4. CDR3 length: 13 residues. Here the CDR3 reads CSATSGSINEQFF. In DNA form, the CDR3 reads TGCAGCGCGACTAGCGGGAGTATCAATGAGCAGTTCTTC.

V gene TRBV19 combines with J gene TRBJ1-2; no clear D gene. V lost 6 bases and J lost 5, with 10 bases in between. CDR1 is LNHDA and CDR2 is SQIVND in the germline V gene (reference sequence). The CDR3 covers 12 residues. CDR3 loop: CASSRRSYGYTF. Here the CDR3 DNA reads TGTGCCAGTAGCCGACGGAGTTATGGCTACACCTTC.

The chain links TRBV9 to TRBJ1-1; D not resolved. CDR3 size: 13 residues. Germline V CDR1 and CDR2: SGDLS, YYNGEE. With 2 bases removed from V and 1 base from J, the gap between germline ends came to 6 bases. The CDR3 DNA is TGTGCCAGCAGCGTTGAAGCGAACACTGAAGCTTTCTTT. Its protein product is CASSVEANTEAFF.

This clonotype was counted a single time. The chain couples TRBV6-2 or TRBV6-3 to TRBJ2-7; perhaps TRBD2 as D (5 bases). The germline V gene has CDR1 MNHEY and CDR2 SVGEGT. The CDR3 has 12 residues. Trimming took 6 bases from V and 6 from J, leaving 12 bases between them. The CDR3 DNA reads TGTGCCAGCAGCCAAACCCGGGGCGAGCAGTACGTC. Amino acids: CASSQTRGEQYV.

This chain links TRBV4-3 with TRBJ2-2; 13 bases match TRBD2. CDR1 and CDR2 from the germline V gene are LGHNA and YSLEER. The CDR3 is made up of 18 amino acids. The V and J ends lost 1 base and 2 bases, in that order; junction bases with no gene match: 4. This chain's CDR3 is CASSQVGLAGPNTGELFF. For the CDR3, the DNA is TGCGCCAGCAGCCAAGTGGGACTAGCGGGACCTAACACCGGGGAGCTGTTTTTT.

The V and J genes are TRBV5-1 and TRBJ2-5; unclear D gene. V lost 4 bases, J lost 6 bases, and 13 bases lay in between. Looked up from germline, CDR1 is SGHRS and CDR2 is YFSETQ. The CDR3 loop spans 13 amino acids. In DNA form, the CDR3 reads TGCGCCAGCAGCCGACCGAACGATCAGACCCAGTACTTC. Amino acids: CASSRPNDQTQYF.

The chain has TRBV4-2 and TRBJ2-6; D is perhaps TRBD1 (5 bases). The V gene's germline CDR1 is LGHNA and CDR2 YNFKEQ. This CDR3 spans 17 amino acids. The germline V and J ends were trimmed by 1 base and 2 bases, with 12 bases remaining between them. DNA of the CDR3: TGTGCCAGCAGCCAAGGCAGGGAAGTGGCTGGGGCCAACGTCCTGACTTTC. It specifies CASSQGREVAGANVLTF.

V is TRBV29-1 and J is TRBJ2-1; no clear D gene. This CDR3 region has 12 residues. Germline-derived CDR1 and CDR2 are SQVTM and ANQGSEA. Trimming cost V 5 bases and J 6 bases, with 11 bases left between them. CDR3 sequence reads: CSVPRTRNEQFF. CDR3 bases: TGCAGCGTTCCGAGGACCCGCAATGAGCAGTTCTTC.

The V and J genes are TRBV5-1 and TRBJ2-3; 8 positions agree with TRBD1. Unmatched junction bases numbered 4, after V lost 4 bases and J lost 0 bases. Germline V gene lookup returns CDR1 SGHRS and CDR2 YFSETQ. This CDR3 has 15 residues. DNA for the CDR3: TGCGCCAGCAGCACAGGGGGACCCAGCACAGATACGCAGTATTTT. Translated: CASSTGGPSTDTQYF.

V usage is TRBV29-1 and J usage is TRBJ2-2; D gene uncertain. Trimming took 7 bases from V and 0 from J, leaving 12 bases between them. Germline values: CDR1 SQVTM, CDR2 ANQGSEA. This CDR3 is built from 14 residues. CDR3 region: CSAVTAANTGELFF. The CDR3 DNA is TGCAGCGCTGTGACTGCCGCGAACACCGGGGAGCTGTTTTTT.

V is TRBV5-1 and J is TRBJ2-7, with 14 bases matching TRBD2. CDR1 is SGHRS, CDR2 YFSETQ, per germline. J was trimmed by 7 bases and V by 0 bases; bases with no gene match: 9. The CDR3 totals 17 residues. CDR3 in amino acids: CASSLGTGTSGSREQYF. The CDR3 bases are TGCGCCAGCAGCTTGGGGACCGGGACTAGCGGGAGCCGGGAGCAGTACTTC.

The gene calls are TRBV18 and TRBJ1-5; 7 bases agree with TRBD1. CDR1 is KGHSH and CDR2 is LQKENI in the germline V gene. CDR3 length: 17 residues. V gave up 4 bases and J gave up 0 bases; unmatched junction bases: 9. The CDR3 protein is CASSLTTGSLSNQPQHF. The CDR3 DNA is TGTGCCAGCTCACTCACGACAGGGTCCCTTAGCAATCAGCCCCAGCATTTT.

The J gene is TRBJ1-2, the V gene TRBV20-1; D not certain. The CDR3 sequence is 13 residues long. With 0 bases removed from V and 7 bases from J, the gap between germline ends came to 12 bases. The germline gives CDR1 DFQATT, CDR2 SNEGSKA (reference sequence). CDR3 region: CSARERLDGGYTF. The CDR3 DNA sequence: TGCAGTGCTAGAGAAAGGTTGGATGGTGGCTACACCTTC.

The rearrangement links TRBV3-1 to TRBJ2-1; TRBD2 agrees at 13 bases. Germline V gene data show CDR1 as LGHDT and CDR2 as YNNKEL (reference sequence). This CDR3 region has 17 residues. The V gene end was trimmed by 3 bases and the J gene end by 6 bases; junction bases not matched to a gene: 8. The CDR3 DNA reads as TGTGCCAGCAGCCAGGTACTAGCGGGAGGGCCCGCCAATGAGCAGTTCTTC. Protein product: CASSQVLAGGPANEQFF.

CDR3 in amino acids: CASSWTGSQPQHF. CDR3 nucleotides: TGTGCCAGCAGCTGGACAGGGAGTCAGCCCCAGCATTTT. The genes are TRBV27 and TRBJ1-5; the match to TRBD1 covers 8 bases. Germline trimming cut 6 bases from V and 6 bases from J; bases unmatched to any gene: 4. Looked up from germline, CDR1 is MNHEY and CDR2 is SMNVEV (reference sequence). CDR3 length: 13 residues.